The 24 T cell receptor beta chains below were found in one sample sequenced in a study of lymphopenia after photon versus proton radiotherapy. Sequencing was performed with immunoSEQ multiplex PCR; in TCRdb, only in-frame clones are kept and a portion is missing. The sample holds 40,000 to 45,000 clones; around 84% are singletons and the top ten take about 9.4%. The sample in question was peripheral blood, obtained from a patient treated with proton-based radiotherapy. The receptor source for this set is a woman in her 70s with pancreatic cancer. Some clones in this sample may be carry-over from other donors' samples.

The chain couples TRBV9 to TRBJ2-5; D is uncertain. With 0 bases removed from V and 1 base from J, the gap between germline ends came to 7 bases. Germline CDR1 SGDLS, CDR2 YYNGEE. The CDR3 is made up of 14 amino acids. The DNA of the CDR3 is TGTGCCAGCAGCGTAGGTCTAACCCAAGAGACCCAGTACTTC. Translating it yields CASSVGLTQETQYF.

This chain's CDR3 is CASSQDRVSNTGELFF. Written as DNA, the CDR3 is TGCGCCAGCAGCCAAGATCGGGTTAGCAACACCGGGGAGCTGTTTTTT. The gene calls are TRBV4-3 and TRBJ2-2; no firm D call. The germline gives CDR1 LGHNA, CDR2 YSLEER. The CDR3 covers 16 residues. Trimming took off 0 bases at V and 2 bases at J, with 10 bases between the two ends.

This sequence joins TRBV2 and TRBJ1-5; 9 nucleotides line up with TRBD1. The CDR3 runs 16 residues. V shed 4 bases, J shed 7 bases, and the junction held 11 bases outside the gene matches. Germline lookup yields CDR1 SNHLY and CDR2 FYNNEI. CDR3 sequence reads: CASSGPGTGIGQPQHF. In DNA form, the CDR3 reads TGTGCCAGCAGTGGTCCCGGGACAGGGATCGGGCAGCCCCAGCATTTT.

V and J are TRBV4-3 and TRBJ2-1; 11 nucleotides align to TRBD2. J lost 4 bases, V lost 3 bases, and 2 bases had no gene match. Germline V gene lookup returns CDR1 LGHNA and CDR2 YSLEER. The CDR3 runs 15 residues. CDR3 nucleotides: TGCGCCAGCAGCCAGGGACTAGCGGTATACAATGAGCAGTTCTTC. Translation: CASSQGLAVYNEQFF.

The table lists this clone with a few counts. The gene calls are TRBV30 and TRBJ2-1; TRBD2 is a possible D gene (5 bases). This CDR3 region has 16 residues. The V end lost 0 bases, the J end lost 7 bases, and 19 bases lay between the germline ends. The V gene's germline CDR1 is GTSNPN and CDR2 SVGIG (reference sequence). The CDR3 nucleotides read TGTGCCTGGAGTGTTCGCGGGCAGTTTGTCGTTAATGAGCAGTTCTTC. Amino acid sequence: CAWSVRGQFVVNEQFF.

V is TRBV5-4 and J is TRBJ2-6; D is ambiguous. V shed 0 bases and J shed 0 bases, with 7 bases lying between them. The CDR3 has 16 residues. Germline CDR1 and CDR2: SGHNT and YYREEE (reference sequence). For the CDR3, the DNA is TGTGCCAGCAGCTTGGAACGAGTCTCTGGGGCCAACGTCCTGACTTTC. Encoded protein: CASSLERVSGANVLTF.

The chain joins TRBV28 to TRBJ1-5; D perhaps matches TRBD1 (5 bases). This CDR3 has 13 residues. The V end lost 10 bases, the J end lost 9 bases, and 19 bases lay between the germline ends. Germline values: CDR1 MDHEN, CDR2 SYDVKM. CDR3 in DNA: TGTGCCACCTCGGACCGGGGCCTTCGGCCCCAGCATTTT. This gives the protein CATSDRGLRPQHF.

CDR3 loop: CASSDLAGYEQYF. CDR3 DNA sequence: TGTGCCAGCAGTGATCTGGCGGGCTACGAGCAGTACTTC. This chain uses TRBV6-1 with TRBJ2-7; TRBD2 might be the D (5 bases). Germline V gene data show CDR1 as MNHNS and CDR2 as SASEGT. Deletions cut 3 bases from V and 3 bases from J, with 9 bases between. CDR3 length: 13 residues.

V usage is TRBV19 and J usage is TRBJ1-2; TRBD1 is a possible D gene (6 bases). Between the trimmed V and J ends, which lost 6 bases and 4 bases, there was a span of 15 bases. Germline loops: CDR1 LNHDA, CDR2 SQIVND (reference sequence). The CDR3 length is 14 residues. CDR3 loop: CASRNRAYSYGYTF. DNA of the CDR3: TGTGCCAGTAGGAACAGGGCGTATAGCTATGGCTACACCTTC.

The rearrangement uses TRBV5-6 and TRBJ2-7; D is ambiguous. CDR1 and CDR2 from the germline V gene are SGHDT and YYEEEE. This CDR3 comprises 12 residues. V was shortened by 4 bases and J by 4 bases, with 9 bases between the two germline ends. The CDR3 bases are TGTGCCAGCAGCACCGGTGGTTACGAGCAGTACTTC. Translated, it gives CASSTGGYEQYF.

This chain joins TRBV29-1 and TRBJ2-6, with 11 positions matching TRBD1. The CDR3 contains 15 residues. The germline CDR1 and CDR2 sequences are SQVTM and ANQGSEA. The V segment lost 5 bases and the J segment 3 bases; nucleotides outside the gene matches: 3. In DNA, the CDR3 is TGCAGCGTTAAGGACAGGGGGCGTGGGGCCAACGTCCTGACTTTC. The encoded protein is CSVKDRGRGANVLTF. Variable domain in full (rest from reference TRBV29-1 and TRBJ2-6): SAVISQKPSRDICQRGTSLTIQCQVDSQVTMMFWYRQQPGQSLTLIATANQGSEATYESGFVIDKFPISRPNLTFSTLTVSNMSPEDSSIYLCSVKDRGRGANVLTFGAGSRLTVL.

Notes on this clone: A junction boundary mismatches the germline segment, possibly from a read error. This chain joins TRBV4-1 and TRBJ2-7, with a tentative D call TRBD2 (6 bases). The CDR3 has 20 residues. Germline CDR1 is MGHRA and CDR2 is YSYEKL. CDR3 region: CASNQLWITGGTLRHYEQYF. The CDR3 DNA reads TGCGCCAGCAACCAACTTTGGATTACTGGCGGGACCCTGAGACACTACGAGCAGTACTTC.

The chain carries TRBV5-6 and TRBJ1-6, with 9 bases matching TRBD1. Per the germline V gene, CDR1 is SGHDT and CDR2 is YYEEEE. The length of the CDR3 is 16 residues. With 3 bases clipped from V and 7 bases from J, the junction kept 8 bases outside the gene matches. CDR3 nucleotides: TGTGCCAGCAGCTCATACCGGACAGGGGAGAATTCACCCCTCCACTTT. This codes for CASSSYRTGENSPLHF.

The chain uses TRBV5-6 and TRBJ1-2; D unresolved. Germline CDR1 reads SGHDT; CDR2 reads YYEEEE. V was shortened by 0 bases and J by 4 bases, with 13 bases between the two germline ends. The CDR3 runs 15 residues. CDR3 amino acids: CASSLAVTIGYGYTF. The DNA for the CDR3 is TGTGCCAGCAGCTTGGCCGTTACAATCGGCTATGGCTACACCTTC.

The V and J genes are TRBV28 and TRBJ1-1; D is possibly TRBD1 (5 bases). The germline gives CDR1 MDHEN, CDR2 SYDVKM. The CDR3 covers 12 residues. Trimming pared 9 bases from V and 5 bases from J, leaving 13 bases between. The CDR3 sequence is CASLQGRTEAFF. As DNA, the CDR3 is TGTGCCAGTCTCCAGGGTCGTACTGAAGCTTTCTTT.

The count of this clone is one. The CDR3 DNA is TGTGCCAGTTCAGGGGTTTACAATGAGCAGTTCTTC. It specifies CASSGVYNEQFF. The chain employs TRBV19 and TRBJ2-1, with D possibly matching TRBD1 (6 bases). V was cut by 8 bases and J by 4 bases, with 9 bases left in between. CDR1 is LNHDA, CDR2 SQIVND, per germline (reference sequence). The CDR3 runs to 12 residues. The variable domain in full, with the rest retrieved from reference TRBV19 and TRBJ2-1, is DGGITQSPKYLFRKEGQNVTLSCEQNLNHDAMYWYRQDPGQGLRLIYYSQIVNDFQKGDIAEGYSVSREKKESFPLTVTSAQKNPTAFYLCASSGVYNEQFFGPGTRLTVL.

This rearrangement joins TRBV28 to TRBJ2-5, with 8 bases aligning to TRBD1. The CDR3 is 11 residues long. Germline CDR1 and CDR2: MDHEN and SYDVKM. J was trimmed by 7 bases and V by 6 bases; bases with no gene match: 1. This chain's CDR3 is CASRTGGTQYF. In DNA, the CDR3 is TGTGCCAGCAGAACAGGGGGGACCCAGTACTTC.

J is TRBJ2-1 and V is TRBV11-2; D not certain. Between the trimmed V and J ends, which lost 3 bases and 8 bases, there was a span of 5 bases. This CDR3 spans 11 amino acids. Germline assignment: CDR1 SGHAT and CDR2 FQNNGV. In DNA form, the CDR3 reads TGTGCCAGCAGCTTGGGTTATGAGCAGTTCTTC. It translates to CASSLGYEQFF.

CDR3 sequence (DNA): TGTGCCAGCAGAACGACAGGTGTCAATGAAAAACTGTTTTTT. Translating gives CASRTTGVNEKLFF. V and J are TRBV28 and TRBJ1-4; possible D gene TRBD1, 6 bases. In germline, CDR1 is MDHEN, CDR2 SYDVKM. This CDR3 comprises 14 residues. V was clipped by 6 bases and J by 5 bases, with 13 bases between them.

The chain links TRBV28 to TRBJ2-2, with 12 bases lining up with TRBD2. Germline V gives CDR1 MDHEN, CDR2 SYDVKM. V lost 2 bases and J lost 0; bases outside the gene matches: 1. CDR3 length: 17 residues. CDR3 DNA: TGTGCCAGCAGTTTACTAGCGGGAGGGCCGAACACCGGGGAGCTGTTTTTT. Residues: CASSLLAGGPNTGELFF.

The chain is built from TRBV11-2 and TRBJ2-7, with 7 bases that match TRBD1. This CDR3 spans 13 amino acids. The J segment lost 5 bases and the V segment lost 4 bases, leaving 5 bases of the junction unmatched. CDR1 is SGHAT and CDR2 is FQNNGV in the germline V gene. CDR3 nucleotides: TGTGCCAGCAGCTCGCCCGGGACAGACGAGCAGTACTTC. Translating it yields CASSSPGTDEQYF. Full variable domain (rest looked up from reference TRBV11-2 and TRBJ2-7): EAGVAQSPRYKIIEKRQSVAFWCNPISGHATLYWYQQILGQGPKLLIQFQNNGVVDDSQLPKDRFSAERLKGVDSTLKIQPAKLEDSAVYLCASSSPGTDEQYFGPGTRLTVT.

This clone was observed a few times. This rearrangement joins TRBV30 to TRBJ1-3; 7 bases match TRBD1. V shed 3 bases and J 3 bases; nucleotides not matched to a gene: 5. The CDR3 extends over 14 amino acids. CDR1 GTSNPN and CDR2 SVGIG come from the germline V gene (reference sequence). The CDR3 bases are TGTGCCTGGAGAGAGACAGGGTATGGAAACACCATATATTTT. As protein: CAWRETGYGNTIYF. Filled out from reference TRBV30 and TRBJ1-3, the complete variable domain reads SQTIHQWPATLVQPVGSPLSLECTVEGTSNPNLYWYRQAAGRGLQLLFYSVGIGQISSEVPQNLSASRPQDRQFILSSKKLLLSDSGFYLCAWRETGYGNTIYFGEGSWLTVV.

The V gene is TRBV5-1, the J gene TRBJ2-1; maybe TRBD2 (6 bases). V was shortened by 1 base and J by 2 bases, with 16 bases between the two germline ends. Germline V CDR1 and CDR2: SGHRS, YFSETQ. CDR3 length equals 17 residues. The CDR3 DNA is TGCGCCAGCAGCTTGTACTCCCCGGGACTCACCTACAATGAGCAGTTCTTC. Translated: CASSLYSPGLTYNEQFF.

The chain's CDR3 is CASSINQVETQYF. CDR3 sequence (DNA): TGTGCCAGTAGTATCAACCAAGTGGAGACCCAGTACTTC. J is TRBJ2-5 and V is TRBV19; unclear D gene. Trimming took off 3 bases at V and 5 bases at J, with 10 bases between the two ends. The CDR3 runs to 13 residues. CDR1 and CDR2 from the germline V gene are LNHDA and SQIVND (reference sequence).